Below, 15 T cell receptor beta chains from the same sample are listed, as sequenced in a study of T cell changes during pregnancy in multiple sclerosis. Clones were read by immunoSEQ multiplex PCR, and TCRdb kept only the in-frame ones, dropping some. The sample holds roughly 40,000 clones, 88% seen once. This sample comprised CD4+ T cells from peripheral blood mononuclear cells, obtained before pregnancy. These receptors all stem from a female donor with multiple sclerosis, enrolled in a pregnancy study.

J is TRBJ2-1 and V is TRBV7-3, with TRBD1 identical over 9 bases. The V segment lost 4 bases and the J segment 2 bases; nucleotides outside the gene matches: 3. Germline CDR1 SGHTA, CDR2 FQGTGA. CDR3 length equals 15 residues. The CDR3 spells CASSSNRGPYNEQFF. In DNA form, the CDR3 reads TGTGCCAGCAGCTCAAACAGGGGGCCCTACAATGAGCAGTTCTTC.

V usage is TRBV6-5 and J usage is TRBJ2-5; TRBD2 matches at 11 bases. The J call is doubtful: the DNA matches TRBJ2-7 better. The CDR3 has 15 amino acids. CDR1 MNHEY and CDR2 SVGAGI come from the germline V gene. CDR3 protein: CASSPTLAGEHEQYF. For the CDR3, the DNA is TGTGCCAGCAGTCCAACACTAGCGGGAGAACACGAGCAGTACTTC.

The gene calls are TRBV4-1 and TRBJ2-3; tentatively, D is TRBD2 (5 bases). V was cut by 4 bases and J by 6 bases, with 8 bases left in between. The CDR3 extends over 12 amino acids. Germline V CDR1 and CDR2: MGHRA, YSYEKL. The CDR3: CASSRAADTQYF. CDR3 bases: TGCGCCAGCAGCCGAGCGGCGGATACGCAGTATTTT.

The chain carries TRBV4-1 and TRBJ2-1; 8 nucleotides agree with TRBD1. Germline V gene data show CDR1 as MGHRA and CDR2 as YSYEKL. This CDR3 spans 18 amino acids. V lost 4 bases, J lost 7 bases, and 18 bases stayed unmatched. The DNA for the CDR3 is TGCGCCAGCAGCCGCCAACCCGGAGGGCAGGGGGCGACGAATGAGCAGTTCTTC. Protein product: CASSRQPGGQGATNEQFF.

The J gene is TRBJ2-5, the V gene TRBV18; possible D gene TRBD2, 6 bases. CDR1 KGHSH and CDR2 LQKENI come from the germline V gene. The CDR3 runs 16 residues. Trimming removed 2 bases at V and 1 base at J, with 14 bases between. CDR3 DNA: TGTGCCAGCTCACCAAGGACTATTAATACCCAAGAGACCCAGTACTTC. Its protein is CASSPRTINTQETQYF.

The rearrangement joins TRBV29-1 to TRBJ2-7; 7 bases map to TRBD2. V trimming: 7 bases; J trimming: 3 bases; junction bases outside the gene matches: 15. This CDR3 comprises 15 residues. Germline V lookup: CDR1 SQVTM, CDR2 ANQGSEA. CDR3 residues: CSAYIGGGLNYEQYF. The CDR3 bases are TGCAGCGCCTATATTGGGGGGGGACTAAACTACGAGCAGTACTTC.

The V and J genes are TRBV2 and TRBJ2-5, with 12 bases lining up with TRBD1. V lost 8 bases, J lost 4 bases, and 2 bases stayed unmatched. There are 13 residues in the CDR3. Germline V gene sequence: CDR1 SNHLY, CDR2 FYNNEI. The DNA for the CDR3 is TGTGCCAGCGGGACAGGGGGCGCAGAGACCCAGTACTTC. It encodes CASGTGGAETQYF.

The V gene is TRBV6-6, the J gene TRBJ2-5; a possible D gene is TRBD2 (6 bases). The CDR3 consists of 15 residues. The V end was cut by 3 bases, the J end by 0 bases, with 11 bases between. The germline gives CDR1 MNHNY, CDR2 SVGAGI (reference sequence). CDR3 in DNA: TGTGCCAGCAGTTATCGCGGGGACTACCAAGAGACCCAGTACTTC. Translating gives CASSYRGDYQETQYF.

The rearrangement links TRBV19 to TRBJ2-1; D is possibly TRBD1 (5 bases). From germline, CDR1 is LNHDA and CDR2 SQIVND (reference sequence). The V gene lost 3 bases and the J gene lost 7 bases, with 19 bases spanning the gap. The CDR3 has 16 amino acids. CDR3 region: CASSIPGRKGQNEQFF. As DNA, the CDR3 is TGTGCCAGTAGTATTCCGGGCAGAAAGGGGCAAAATGAGCAGTTCTTC.

This chain joins TRBV7-3 and TRBJ2-1; D perhaps matches TRBD2 (6 bases). There are 15 residues in the CDR3. In germline, CDR1 is SGHTA, CDR2 FQGTGA. The V end lost 1 base, the J end lost 1 base, and 8 bases lay between the germline ends. CDR3 coding DNA: TGTGCCAGCAGCTTAAGCGGGAAATCCTACAATGAGCAGTTCTTC. Protein: CASSLSGKSYNEQFF.

In DNA, the CDR3 is TGTGCCAGCAGTTTAAGTGGCCAGGGAGGTGTTGGAGAGACCCAGTACTTC. It encodes CASSLSGQGGVGETQYF. The chain links TRBV28 to TRBJ2-5; TRBD2 is a possible D gene (6 bases). The CDR3 runs 17 residues. V shed 2 bases and J shed 4 bases, with 20 bases lying between them. Germline assignment: CDR1 MDHEN and CDR2 SYDVKM.

The rearrangement joins TRBV28 to TRBJ2-7; a possible D gene is TRBD1 (6 bases). V was clipped by 1 base and J by 5 bases, with 15 bases between them. Per germline, CDR1 MDHEN and CDR2 SYDVKM. The CDR3 is 15 amino acids. DNA of the CDR3: TGTGCCAGCAGTTTATCGGCAGGGGTAGTCCACGAGCAGTACTTC. Translating gives CASSLSAGVVHEQYF. The variable domain in full, completed from reference TRBV28 and TRBJ2-7, reads DVKVTQSSRYLVKRTGEKVFLECVQDMDHENMFWYRQDPGLGLRLIYFSYDVKMKEKGDIPEGYSVSREKKERFSLILESASTNQTSMYLCASSLSAGVVHEQYFGPGTRLTVT.

V usage is TRBV5-1 and J usage is TRBJ2-5; TRBD1 agrees at 9 bases. The CDR3 extends over 16 amino acids. V dropped 0 bases and J dropped 5; count of bases not matched to a gene: 8. Germline CDR1 reads SGHRS; CDR2 reads YFSETQ. CDR3 DNA sequence: TGCGCCAGCAGCTTGGCGACAGGGGGGAATGGTGAGACCCAGTACTTC. This encodes CASSLATGGNGETQYF. Looking up the rest from reference TRBV5-1 and TRBJ2-5 gives the full variable domain: KAGVTQTPRYLIKTRGQQVTLSCSPISGHRSVSWYQQTPGQGLQFLFEYFSETQRNKGNFPGRFSGRQFSNSRSEMNVSTLELGDSALYLCASSLATGGNGETQYFGPGTRLLVL.

The chain employs TRBV7-2 and TRBJ2-6; tentatively, D is TRBD2 (6 bases). There are 15 residues in the CDR3. Germline V gives CDR1 SGHTA, CDR2 FQGNSA. Deletions cut 5 bases from V and 2 bases from J, with 10 bases between. The CDR3 reads CASSQTRAGANVLTF. The CDR3, as DNA: TGTGCCAGCAGCCAGACTAGGGCTGGGGCCAACGTCCTGACTTTC.

The chain employs TRBV19 and TRBJ2-7; D possibly corresponds to TRBD2 (5 bases). Trimming left V 3 bases short and J 2 bases short, with 11 bases between. Germline CDR1 is LNHDA and CDR2 is SQIVND (reference sequence). This CDR3 region has 14 residues. CDR3 in amino acids: CASSILGIPYEQYF. The CDR3 DNA sequence: TGTGCCAGTAGTATCCTCGGGATCCCCTACGAGCAGTACTTC.